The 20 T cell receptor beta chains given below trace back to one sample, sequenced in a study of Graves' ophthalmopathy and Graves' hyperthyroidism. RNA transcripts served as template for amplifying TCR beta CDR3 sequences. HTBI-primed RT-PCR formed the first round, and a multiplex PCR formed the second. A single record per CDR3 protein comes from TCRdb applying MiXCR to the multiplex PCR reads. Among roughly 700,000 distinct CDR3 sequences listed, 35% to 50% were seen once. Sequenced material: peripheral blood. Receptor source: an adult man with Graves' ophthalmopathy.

CDR3 DNA: TGTGCCAGCAGCAAAGAGCCGGGTCCCTATGGCTACACCTTC. Translated: CASSKEPGPYGYTF. This rearrangement joins TRBV12-5 to TRBJ1-2; no clear D. CDR1 is LGHNT and CDR2 is FRNRAP in the germline V gene. The CDR3 has 14 residues.

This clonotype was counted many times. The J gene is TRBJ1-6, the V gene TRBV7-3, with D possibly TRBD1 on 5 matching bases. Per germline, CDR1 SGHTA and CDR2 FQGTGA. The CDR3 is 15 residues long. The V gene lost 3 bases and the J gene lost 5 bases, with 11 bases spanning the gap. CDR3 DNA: TGTGCCAGCAGCTTTTCAGGGACTAATAATTCACCCCTCCACTTT. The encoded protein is CASSFSGTNNSPLHF.

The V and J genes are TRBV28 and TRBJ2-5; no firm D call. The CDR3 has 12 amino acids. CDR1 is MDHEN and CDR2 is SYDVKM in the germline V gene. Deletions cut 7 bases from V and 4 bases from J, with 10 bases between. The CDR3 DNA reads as TGTGCCAGCACCGCCGCAGGAGAGACCCAGTACTTC. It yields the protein CASTAAGETQYF.

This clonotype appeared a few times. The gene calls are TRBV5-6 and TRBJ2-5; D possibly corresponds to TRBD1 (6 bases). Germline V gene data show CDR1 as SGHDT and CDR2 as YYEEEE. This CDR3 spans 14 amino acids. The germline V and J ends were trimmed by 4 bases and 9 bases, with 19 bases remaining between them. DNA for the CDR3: TGTGCCAGCAGCGGACAGACCCTGGTGTGGGCCCAGTACTTC. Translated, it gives CASSGQTLVWAQYF.

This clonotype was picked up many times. The DNA of the CDR3 is TGTGCCAGCAGCTTACAGGGGCAGGGAGGATATGGCTACACCTTC. This translates into CASSLQGQGGYGYTF. The V call is TRBV7-6, the J call TRBJ1-2; D might be TRBD1 (6 bases). The CDR3 extends over 15 amino acids. Trimming left V 2 bases short and J 5 bases short, with 15 bases between. In germline, CDR1 is SGHVS, CDR2 FNYEAQ.

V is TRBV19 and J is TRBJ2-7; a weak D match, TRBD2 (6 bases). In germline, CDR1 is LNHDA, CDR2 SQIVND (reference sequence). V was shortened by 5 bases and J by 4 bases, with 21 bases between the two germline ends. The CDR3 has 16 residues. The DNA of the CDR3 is TGTGCCAGTAGTTCGGCTGCCCGAGGAGGGCCTTACGAGCAGTACTTC. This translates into CASSSAARGGPYEQYF. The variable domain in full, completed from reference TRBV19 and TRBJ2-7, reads DGGITQSPKYLFRKEGQNVTLSCEQNLNHDAMYWYRQDPGQGLRLIYYSQIVNDFQKGDIAEGYSVSREKKESFPLTVTSAQKNPTAFYLCASSSAARGGPYEQYFGPGTRLTVT.

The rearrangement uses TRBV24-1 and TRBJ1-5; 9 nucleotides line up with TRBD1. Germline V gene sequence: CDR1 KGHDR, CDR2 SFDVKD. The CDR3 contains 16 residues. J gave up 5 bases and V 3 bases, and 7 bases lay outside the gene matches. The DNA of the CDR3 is TGTGCCACCAGTGATCGACACCGACAGGGGGATCAGCCCCAGCATTTT. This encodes CATSDRHRQGDQPQHF.

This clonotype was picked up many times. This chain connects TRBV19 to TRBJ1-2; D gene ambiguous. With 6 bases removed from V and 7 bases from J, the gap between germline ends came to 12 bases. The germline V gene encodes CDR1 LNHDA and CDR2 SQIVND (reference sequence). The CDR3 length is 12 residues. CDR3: CASSTHPLGYTF. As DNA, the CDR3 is TGTGCCAGTAGCACCCATCCCCTTGGCTACACCTTC.

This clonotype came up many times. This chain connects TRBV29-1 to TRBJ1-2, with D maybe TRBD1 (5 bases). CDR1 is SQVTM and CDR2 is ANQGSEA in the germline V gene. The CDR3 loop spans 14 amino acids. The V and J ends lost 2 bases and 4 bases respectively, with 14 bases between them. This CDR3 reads CSVESRDGGYGYTF. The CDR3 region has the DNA TGCAGCGTTGAAAGCCGGGACGGTGGCTATGGCTACACCTTC. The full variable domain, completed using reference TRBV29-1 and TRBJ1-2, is SAVISQKPSRDICQRGTSLTIQCQVDSQVTMMFWYRQQPGQSLTLIATANQGSEATYESGFVIDKFPISRPNLTFSTLTVSNMSPEDSSIYLCSVESRDGGYGYTFGSGTRLTVV.

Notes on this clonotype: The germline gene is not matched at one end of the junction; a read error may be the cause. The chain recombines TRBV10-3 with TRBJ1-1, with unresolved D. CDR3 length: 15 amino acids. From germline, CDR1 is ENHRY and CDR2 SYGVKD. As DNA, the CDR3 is TGTGCCAGCAGTTACTCGACCACGGGTAACACTGAAGCTTTCTTT. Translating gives CASSYSTTGNTEAFF.

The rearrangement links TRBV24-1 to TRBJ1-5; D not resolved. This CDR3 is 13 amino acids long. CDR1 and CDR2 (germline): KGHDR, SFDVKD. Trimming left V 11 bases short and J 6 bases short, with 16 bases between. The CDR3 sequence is CASSQATTQPQHF. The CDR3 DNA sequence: TGTGCCAGCAGCCAGGCAACTACTCAGCCCCAGCATTTT.

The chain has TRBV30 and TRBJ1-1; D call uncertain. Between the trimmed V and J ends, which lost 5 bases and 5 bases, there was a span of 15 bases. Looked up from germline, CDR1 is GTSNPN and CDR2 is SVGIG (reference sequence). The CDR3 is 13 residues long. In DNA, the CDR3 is TGTGCCTGGGAAATGACGGCGAGGACTGAAGCTTTCTTT. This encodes CAWEMTARTEAFF.

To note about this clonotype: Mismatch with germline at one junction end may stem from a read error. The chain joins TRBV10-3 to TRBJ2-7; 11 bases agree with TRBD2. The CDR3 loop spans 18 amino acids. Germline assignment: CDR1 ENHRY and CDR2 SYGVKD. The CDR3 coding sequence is TGTGCCAGCAGTTACTTAGGGACTAGCGGATTGAGCTCCTACGAGCAGTACTTC. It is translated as CASSYLGTSGLSSYEQYF.

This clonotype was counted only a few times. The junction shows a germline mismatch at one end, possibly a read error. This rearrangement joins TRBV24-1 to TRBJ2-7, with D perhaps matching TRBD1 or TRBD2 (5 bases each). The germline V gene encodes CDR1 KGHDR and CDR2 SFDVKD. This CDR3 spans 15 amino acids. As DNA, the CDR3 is TGTGCCAGCAGTTTAGGGACCACCACGTCCTACGAGCAGTACTTC. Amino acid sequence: CASSLGTTTSYEQYF.

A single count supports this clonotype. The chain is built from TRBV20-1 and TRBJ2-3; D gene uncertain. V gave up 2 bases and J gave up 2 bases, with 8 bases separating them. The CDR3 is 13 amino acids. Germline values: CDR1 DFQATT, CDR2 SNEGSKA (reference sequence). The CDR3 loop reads CSARFTSTDTQYF. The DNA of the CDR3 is TGCAGTGCTAGATTCACTTCCACAGATACGCAGTATTTT.

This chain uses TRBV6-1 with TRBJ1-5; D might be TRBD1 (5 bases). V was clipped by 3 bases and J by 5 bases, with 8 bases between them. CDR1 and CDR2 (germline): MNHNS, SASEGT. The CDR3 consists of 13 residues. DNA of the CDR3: TGTGCCAGCAGTGACAGGGAGTATCAGCCCCAGCATTTT. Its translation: CASSDREYQPQHF.

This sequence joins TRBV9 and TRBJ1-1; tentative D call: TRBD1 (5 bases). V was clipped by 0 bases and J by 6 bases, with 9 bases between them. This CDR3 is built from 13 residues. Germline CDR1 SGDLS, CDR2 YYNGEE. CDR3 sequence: CASSVATGAEAFF. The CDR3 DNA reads TGTGCCAGCAGCGTAGCTACGGGGGCTGAAGCTTTCTTT.

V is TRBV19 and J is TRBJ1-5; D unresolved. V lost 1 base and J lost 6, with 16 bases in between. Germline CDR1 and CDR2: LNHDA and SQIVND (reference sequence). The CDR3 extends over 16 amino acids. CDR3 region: CASSIVVGSSPQPQHF. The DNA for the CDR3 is TGTGCCAGTAGTATAGTGGTGGGGTCGTCGCCTCAGCCCCAGCATTTT.

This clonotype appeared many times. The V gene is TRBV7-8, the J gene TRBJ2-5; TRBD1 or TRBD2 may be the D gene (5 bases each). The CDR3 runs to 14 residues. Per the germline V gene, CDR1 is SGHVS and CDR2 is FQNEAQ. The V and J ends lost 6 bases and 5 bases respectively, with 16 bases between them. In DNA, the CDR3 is TGTGCCAGCAGTGTATTTCCAGGGACGGAGACCCAGTACTTC. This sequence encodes CASSVFPGTETQYF.

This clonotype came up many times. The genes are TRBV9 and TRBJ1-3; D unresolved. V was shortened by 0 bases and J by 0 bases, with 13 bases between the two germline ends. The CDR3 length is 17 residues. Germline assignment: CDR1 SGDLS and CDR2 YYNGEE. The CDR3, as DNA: TGTGCCAGCAGCGTAGCGCCGCCGGAGTACTCTGGAAACACCATATATTTT. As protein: CASSVAPPEYSGNTIYF.